This TCR beta chain was obtained from a study of T cell clusters in autoimmune cytopenias. Study-level results: TRB repertoire shifts in secondary cytopenia and chronic lymphocytic leukemia mostly reflected lymphoma, not autoimmunity.

Multiplex touch-down PCR amplified TRB using TRB-A and TRB-B pools in one tube. Each CDR3 protein gets one entry in TCRdb, which reprocessed the multiplex PCR reads and gives no DNA. The repertoire table contains 7,000 or so distinct CDR3 sequences. TRB was amplified from around 250 ng of peripheral blood genomic DNA per sample. Germline lookup yields CDR1 MNHNY and CDR2 SVGAGI (reference sequence). This CDR3 is built from 13 residues. As concerns this clonotype: What it binds is unknown.

These data were likewise used in another study, on T cell repertoires in aging, cancer and after chemotherapy. As that study records: Six age groups, ranging from 30 or younger to 70 or older, included the donors.

The receptor's source is a human donor in good health. The sequencing input was peripheral blood. The chain recombines TRBV6-6 with TRBJ2-7; TCRdb's D call, TRBD1, is unchecked because there is no DNA. CDR3 sequence: CASKHRERYEEYF.